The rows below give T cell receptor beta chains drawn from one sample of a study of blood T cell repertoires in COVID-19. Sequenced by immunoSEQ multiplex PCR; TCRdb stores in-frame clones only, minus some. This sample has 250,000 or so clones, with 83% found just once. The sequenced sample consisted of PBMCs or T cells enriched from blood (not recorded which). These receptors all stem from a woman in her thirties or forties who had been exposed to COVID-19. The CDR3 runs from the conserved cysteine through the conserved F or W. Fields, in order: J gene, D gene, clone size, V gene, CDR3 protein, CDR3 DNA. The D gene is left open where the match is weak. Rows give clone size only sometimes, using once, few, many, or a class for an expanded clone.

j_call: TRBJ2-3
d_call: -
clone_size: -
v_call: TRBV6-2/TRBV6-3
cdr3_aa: CASSYSLSSTDTQYF
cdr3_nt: TGTGCCAGCAGTTATTCACTATCGAGCACAGATACGCAGTATTTT

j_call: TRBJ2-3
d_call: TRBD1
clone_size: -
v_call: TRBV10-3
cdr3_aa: CAIEGQGTTDTQYF
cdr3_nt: TGTGCCATCGAGGGACAGGGTACGACAGATACGCAGTATTTT

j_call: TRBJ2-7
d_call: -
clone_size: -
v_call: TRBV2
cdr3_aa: CASSEQAYEQYF
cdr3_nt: TGTGCCAGCAGTGAACAGGCCTACGAGCAGTACTTC

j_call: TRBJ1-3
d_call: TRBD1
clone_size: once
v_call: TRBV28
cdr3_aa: CASSPHRGPGNTIYF
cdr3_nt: TGTGCCAGCAGTCCCCACAGGGGGCCAGGAAACACCATATATTTT

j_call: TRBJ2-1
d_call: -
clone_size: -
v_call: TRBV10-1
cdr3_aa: CASSVFGVGEQFF
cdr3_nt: TGCGCCAGCAGTGTGTTCGGGGTGGGTGAGCAGTTCTTC

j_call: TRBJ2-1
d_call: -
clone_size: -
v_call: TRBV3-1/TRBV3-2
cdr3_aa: CASSQAVLEYNEQFF
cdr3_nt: TGTGCCAGCAGCCAAGCCGTACTAGAATACAATGAGCAGTTCTTC

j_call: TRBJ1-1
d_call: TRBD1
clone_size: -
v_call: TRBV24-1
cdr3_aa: CATSDDGTERRAFF
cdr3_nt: TGTGCCACCAGTGATGACGGGACAGAACGTAGGGCTTTCTTT

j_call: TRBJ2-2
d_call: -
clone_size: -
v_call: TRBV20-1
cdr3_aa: CSALFTGELFF
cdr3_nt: TGCAGTGCCCTATTCACCGGGGAGCTGTTTTTT

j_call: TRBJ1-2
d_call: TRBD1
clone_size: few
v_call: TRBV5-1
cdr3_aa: CASSLFETGDGYTF
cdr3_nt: TGCGCCAGCAGCCTGTTTGAGACAGGGGATGGCTACACCTTC

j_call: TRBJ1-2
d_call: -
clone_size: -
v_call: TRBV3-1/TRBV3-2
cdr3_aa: CASSQEAARGYTF
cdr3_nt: TGTGCCAGCAGCCAAGAAGCGGCCCGGGGCTACACCTTC

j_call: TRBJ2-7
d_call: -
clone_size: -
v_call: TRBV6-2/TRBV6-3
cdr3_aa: CASSISYEQYF
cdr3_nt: TGTGCCAGCAGTATATCCTACGAGCAGTACTTC

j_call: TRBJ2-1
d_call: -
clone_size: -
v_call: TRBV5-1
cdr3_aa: CASSWVGGLMEQFF
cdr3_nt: TGCGCCAGCAGCTGGGTAGGCGGCCTCATGGAGCAGTTCTTC

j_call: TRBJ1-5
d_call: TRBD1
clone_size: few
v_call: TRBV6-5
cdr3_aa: CASSGTGDQPQHF
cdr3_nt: TGTGCCAGCAGCGGGACAGGGGATCAGCCCCAGCATTTT

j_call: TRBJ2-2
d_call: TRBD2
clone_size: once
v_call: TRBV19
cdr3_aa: CASSIRGDTGELFF
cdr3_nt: TGTGCCAGTAGTATTCGGGGGGACACCGGGGAGCTGTTTTTT

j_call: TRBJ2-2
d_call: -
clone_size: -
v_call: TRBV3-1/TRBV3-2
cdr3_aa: CASSQESLHSLAGELFF
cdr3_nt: TGTGCCAGCAGCCAAGAGTCTTTGCACAGCTTGGCCGGGGAGCTGTTTTTT

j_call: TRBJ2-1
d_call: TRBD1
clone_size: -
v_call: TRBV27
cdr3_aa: CASSSGQVQFF
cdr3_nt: TGTGCCAGCAGTTCGGGACAGGTCCAGTTCTTC

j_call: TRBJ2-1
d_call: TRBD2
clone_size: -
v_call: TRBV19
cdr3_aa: CASTPGERGSHEQFF
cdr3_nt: TGTGCCAGTACCCCGGGGGAGCGGGGCTCCCATGAGCAGTTCTTC

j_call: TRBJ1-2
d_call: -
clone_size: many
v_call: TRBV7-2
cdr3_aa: CASTIGGGYYGYTF
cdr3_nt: TGTGCCAGCACTATTGGGGGAGGATACTATGGCTACACCTTC

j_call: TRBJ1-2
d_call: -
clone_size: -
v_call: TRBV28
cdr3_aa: CASSLGRDYGYTF
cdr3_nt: TGTGCCAGCAGTTTAGGCAGGGATTATGGCTACACCTTC

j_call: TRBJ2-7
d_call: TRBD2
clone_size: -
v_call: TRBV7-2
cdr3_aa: CASSPQRGQYEQYF
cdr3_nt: TGTGCCAGCAGCCCCCAGCGGGGGCAGTACGAGCAGTACTTC

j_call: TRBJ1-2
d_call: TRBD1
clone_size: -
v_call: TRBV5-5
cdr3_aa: CASSNGTGVGGYTF
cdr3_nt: TGTGCCAGCAGCAACGGGACAGGGGTTGGGGGCTACACCTTC

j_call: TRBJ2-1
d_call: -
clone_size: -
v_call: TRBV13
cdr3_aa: CASSLGSGRYNEQFF
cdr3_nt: TGTGCCAGCAGCTTAGGTTCGGGTAGATACAATGAGCAGTTCTTC

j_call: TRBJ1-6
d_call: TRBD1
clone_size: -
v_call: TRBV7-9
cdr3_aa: CASRIGTANSPLHF
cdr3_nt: TGTGCCAGCAGAATCGGGACAGCCAATTCACCCCTCCACTTT

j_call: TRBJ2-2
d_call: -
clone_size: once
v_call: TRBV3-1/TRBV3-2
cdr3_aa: CASSSFSGTGELFF
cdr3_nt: TGTGCCAGCAGTAGTTTTAGTGGCACCGGGGAGCTGTTTTTT

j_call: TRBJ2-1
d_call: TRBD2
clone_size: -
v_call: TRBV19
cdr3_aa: CASGPGLAGGNEQFF
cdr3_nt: TGTGCCAGTGGTCCTGGACTAGCGGGGGGCAATGAGCAGTTCTTC

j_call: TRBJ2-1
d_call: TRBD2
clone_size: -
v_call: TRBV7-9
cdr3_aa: CASSSRGGLKQFF
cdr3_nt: TGTGCCAGCAGCTCGCGGGGGGGCCTTAAGCAGTTCTTC

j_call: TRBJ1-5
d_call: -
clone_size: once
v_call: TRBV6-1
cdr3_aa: CASSEKTGGKRQPQHF
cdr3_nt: TGTGCCAGCAGTGAAAAGACAGGAGGTAAGCGTCAGCCCCAGCATTTT

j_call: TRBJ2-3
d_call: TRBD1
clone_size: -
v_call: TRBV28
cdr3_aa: CASSSADRVRSDTQYF
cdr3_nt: TGTGCCAGCAGTTCAGCCGACAGGGTAAGGTCAGATACGCAGTATTTT

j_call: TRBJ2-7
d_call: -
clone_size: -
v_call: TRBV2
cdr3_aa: CASSDLRITGNEQYF
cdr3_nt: TGTGCCAGCAGTGACCTGAGAATAACAGGGAACGAGCAGTACTTC

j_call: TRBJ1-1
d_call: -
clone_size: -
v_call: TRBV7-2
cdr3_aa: CASKATGLNTEAFF
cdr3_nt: TGTGCCAGCAAAGCTACAGGGCTGAACACTGAAGCTTTCTTT

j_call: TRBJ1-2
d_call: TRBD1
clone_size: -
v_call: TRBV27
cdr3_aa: CASSLARGRKYGYTF
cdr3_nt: TGTGCCAGCAGTTTAGCGAGGGGGCGGAAATATGGCTACACCTTC

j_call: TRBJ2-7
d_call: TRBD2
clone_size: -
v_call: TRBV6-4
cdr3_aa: CATTSGRRGSYEQYF
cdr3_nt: TGTGCCACCACCTCGGGGAGGCGGGGGTCCTACGAGCAGTACTTC

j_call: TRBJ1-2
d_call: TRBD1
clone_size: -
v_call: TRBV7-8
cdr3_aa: CASSSGGNYGYTF
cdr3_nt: TGTGCCAGCAGCTCAGGGGGAAACTATGGCTACACCTTC

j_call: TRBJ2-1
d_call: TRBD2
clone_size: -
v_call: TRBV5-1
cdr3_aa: CASSLGLAGGLYNEQFF
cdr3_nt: TGCGCCAGCAGCTTGGGACTAGCGGGGGGCCTCTACAATGAGCAGTTCTTC

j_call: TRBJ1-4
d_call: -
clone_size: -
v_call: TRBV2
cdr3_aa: CASSVRTANEKLFF
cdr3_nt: TGTGCCAGCAGTGTTAGGACAGCCAATGAAAAACTGTTTTTT

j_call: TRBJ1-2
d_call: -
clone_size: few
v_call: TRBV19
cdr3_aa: CASSIKDGQGYGYTF
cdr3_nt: TGTGCCAGTAGTATAAAAGACGGGCAGGGGTATGGCTACACCTTC

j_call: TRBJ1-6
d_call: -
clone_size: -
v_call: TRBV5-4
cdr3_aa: CASSLGGGSYNSPLHF
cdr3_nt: TGTGCCAGCAGCTTGGGGGGGGGCTCCTATAATTCACCCCTCCACTTT

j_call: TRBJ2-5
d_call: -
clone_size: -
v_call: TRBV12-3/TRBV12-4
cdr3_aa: CASSSDSQETQYF
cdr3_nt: TGTGCCAGCAGCTCTGACAGCCAAGAGACCCAGTACTTC

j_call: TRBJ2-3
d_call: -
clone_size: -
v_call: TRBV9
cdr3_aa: CASSDDWVPDTQYF
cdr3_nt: TGTGCCAGCAGTGATGACTGGGTCCCAGATACGCAGTATTTT

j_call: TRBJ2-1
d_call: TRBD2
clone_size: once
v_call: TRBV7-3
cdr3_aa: CASSLTSGGHLSYNEQFF
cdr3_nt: TGTGCCAGCAGCTTAACCAGCGGGGGGCACCTTTCCTACAATGAGCAGTTCTTC